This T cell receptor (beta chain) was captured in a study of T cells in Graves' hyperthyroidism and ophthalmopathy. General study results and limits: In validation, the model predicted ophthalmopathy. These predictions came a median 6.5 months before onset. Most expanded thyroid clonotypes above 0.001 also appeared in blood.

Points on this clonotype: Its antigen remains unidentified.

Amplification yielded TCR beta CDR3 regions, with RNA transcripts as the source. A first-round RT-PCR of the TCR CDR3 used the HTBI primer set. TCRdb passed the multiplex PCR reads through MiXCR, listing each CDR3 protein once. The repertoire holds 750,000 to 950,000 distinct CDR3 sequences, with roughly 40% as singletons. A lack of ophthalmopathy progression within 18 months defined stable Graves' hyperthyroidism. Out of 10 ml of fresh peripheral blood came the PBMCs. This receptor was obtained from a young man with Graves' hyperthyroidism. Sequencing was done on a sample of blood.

The CDR3: CASSWGQGVTDEQYF. The CDR3 DNA reads TGTGCCAGCAGCTGGGGACAGGGGGTTACCGACGAGCAGTACTTC. This sequence joins TRBV11-2 and TRBJ2-7; 11 bases line up with TRBD1. The germline gives CDR1 SGHAT, CDR2 FQNNGV. The J segment lost 5 bases and the V segment lost 4 bases, leaving 7 bases of the junction unmatched. CDR3 length: 15 residues.